This TCR beta chain was found in a study of blood T cell repertoires in COVID-19. About the study: Both acute and convalescent COVID-19 samples were obtained from the United States, Italy and Spain. The analysed material was cDNA or gDNA that came from T cells, B-cell-depleted T cells, or PBMCs.

Germline loops: CDR1 SNHLY, CDR2 FYNNEI. After removal of 2 bases from V and 2 bases from J, the junction contained 2 bases not matched to a gene. This CDR3 has 15 amino acids. Original data processing: Estimation of nucleated cell counts relied on the amplification of reference gene primers. The table came from immunoSEQ multiplex PCR; TCRdb's copy has only in-frame clones and leaves some out. V, J and clone size are taken as reported in that table, and D and trimming were inferred from the DNA itself. The sample contains around 52,000 clones, roughly nine tenths of which appear only once. The sample comprised peripheral blood. This sequence originates from an elderly woman with acute or convalescent COVID-19. The chain recombines TRBV2 with TRBJ2-5; TRBD2 matches 10 bases. CDR3 DNA sequence: TGTGCCAGCAGTGAACAACTAGCGGGGCAAGAGACCCAGTACTTC. Protein sequence: CASSEQLAGQETQYF.